Below, one T cell receptor (beta chain) is given with its context. Its matching antigen is unknown. Assay: immunoSEQ multiplex PCR; the TCRdb copy retains only in-frame clones and omits some. Of tens of thousands of clones listed, over 75% were seen once; the top ten hold about an eighth. The data were taken from a study of a mutant IDH1 vaccine in newly diagnosed glioma. Findings and limits, study-wide: Seemingly, pseudoprogression had no relation to changes in the top peripheral T cell clonotypes. Detectable vaccine-induced immune responses arose in roughly 93% of patients.

Documented time point: week 23, last vaccination. The vaccine gave 300 ug of a 20-mer mutant IDH1 peptide subcutaneously per dose. J was trimmed by 5 bases and V by 2 bases; bases with no gene match: 11. The CDR3 has 16 amino acids. Germline values: CDR1 LNHNV, CDR2 YYDKDF (reference sequence). The chain joins TRBV15 to TRBJ2-7, with 8 nucleotides matching TRBD2. The source of this sequence is a man aged 18 to 30 with glioma. Sequencing was performed on PBMCs, taken from a glioma patient whose treatment included an IDH1 peptide vaccine. The CDR3 loop reads CATSRRREVGRDEQYF. The CDR3 nucleotides read TGTGCCACCAGCAGAAGGCGGGAGGTCGGAAGAGACGAGCAGTACTTC.